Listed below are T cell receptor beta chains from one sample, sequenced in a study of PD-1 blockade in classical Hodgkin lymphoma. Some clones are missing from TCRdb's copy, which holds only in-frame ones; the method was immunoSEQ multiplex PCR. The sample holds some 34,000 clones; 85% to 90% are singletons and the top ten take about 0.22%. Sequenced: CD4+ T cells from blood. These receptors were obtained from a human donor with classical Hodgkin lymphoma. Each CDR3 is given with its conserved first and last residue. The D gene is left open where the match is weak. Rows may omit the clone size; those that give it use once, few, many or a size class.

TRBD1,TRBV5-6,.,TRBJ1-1,CASSFDRGPALNTEAFF,TGTGCCAGCAGCTTTGACAGGGGGCCAGCCCTGAACACTGAAGCTTTCTTT
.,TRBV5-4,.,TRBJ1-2,CASRYEGDRSVYGYTF,TGTGCCAGCAGATACGAAGGGGACCGGAGCGTCTATGGCTACACCTTC
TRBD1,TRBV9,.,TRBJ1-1,CASSVDPMTGGDGAFF,TGTGCCAGCAGCGTAGACCCAATGACAGGGGGCGACGGGGCTTTCTTT
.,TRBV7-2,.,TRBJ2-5,CASSLQVAGTYQETQYF,TGTGCCAGCAGCCTACAAGTGGCGGGAACGTACCAAGAGACCCAGTACTTC
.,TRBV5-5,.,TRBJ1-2,CASSLSLGKDGYTF,TGTGCCAGCAGCTTATCCCTAGGGAAGGATGGCTACACCTTC
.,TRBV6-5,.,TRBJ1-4,CASSYSGRGHEKLFF,TGTGCCAGCAGTTACTCCGGGCGCGGGCATGAAAAACTGTTTTTT
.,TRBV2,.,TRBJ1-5,CASRPQGGSQPQHF,TGTGCCAGCAGGCCACAGGGAGGCTCTCAGCCCCAGCATTTT
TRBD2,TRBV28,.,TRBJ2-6,CASNPGLAGPGSGANVLTF,TGTGCCAGCAATCCGGGACTAGCGGGTCCTGGGTCCGGGGCCAACGTCCTGACTTTC
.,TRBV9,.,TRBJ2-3,CASSGPPGRSTDTQYF,TGTGCCAGCAGCGGGCCGCCGGGCCGAAGCACAGATACGCAGTATTTT
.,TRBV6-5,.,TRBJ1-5,CASSSYFVPNQPQHF,TGTGCCAGCAGCTCCTATTTTGTGCCTAATCAGCCCCAGCATTTT
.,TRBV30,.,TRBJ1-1,CAWSRKGGMGTEAFF,TGTGCCTGGAGCCGAAAAGGTGGTATGGGCACTGAAGCTTTCTTT
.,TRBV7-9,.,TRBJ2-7,CASSLEWDSYEQYF,TGTGCCAGCAGCCTGGAGTGGGACTCCTACGAGCAGTACTTC
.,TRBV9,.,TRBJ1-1,CASSVDSNTEAFF,TGTGCCAGCAGCGTAGATTCAAACACTGAAGCTTTCTTT
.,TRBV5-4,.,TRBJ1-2,CASRVAGVGGYTF,TGTGCCAGCAGGGTAGCAGGGGTGGGCGGCTACACCTTC
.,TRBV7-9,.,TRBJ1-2,CASSLDGGGGYTF,TGTGCCAGCAGCTTAGATGGTGGGGGAGGCTACACCTTC
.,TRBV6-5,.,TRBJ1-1,CASTDTGYTEAFF,TGTGCCAGCACCGATACAGGGTATACTGAAGCTTTCTTT
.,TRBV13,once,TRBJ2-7,CASSPQGSSYEQYF,TGTGCCAGCAGTCCCCAGGGATCCTCCTACGAGCAGTACTTC
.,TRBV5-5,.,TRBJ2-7,CASNRIWGIDEQYF,TGTGCCAGCAACCGCATATGGGGGATCGACGAGCAGTACTTC
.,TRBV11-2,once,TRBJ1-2,CASSLGGHPSYGYTF,TGTGCCAGCAGCTTAGGGGGCCACCCCAGCTATGGCTACACCTTC
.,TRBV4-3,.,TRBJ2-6,CASSQAFNQVGANVLTF,TGCGCCAGCAGCCAGGCTTTTAACCAAGTTGGGGCCAACGTCCTGACTTTC
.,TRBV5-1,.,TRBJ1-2,CASSPGWGDYGYTF,TGCGCCAGCAGCCCCGGTTGGGGCGACTATGGCTACACCTTC
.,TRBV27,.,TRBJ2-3,CASSLRRPDTQYF,TGTGCCAGCAGTTTACGGAGGCCAGATACGCAGTATTTT
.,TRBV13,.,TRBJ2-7,CASSFGASRPLYEQYF,TGTGCCAGCAGCTTTGGCGCCAGCAGGCCCCTCTACGAGCAGTACTTC
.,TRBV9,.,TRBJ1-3,CASSVALKGNSGNTIYF,TGTGCCAGCAGCGTAGCCCTTAAGGGGAATTCTGGAAACACCATATATTTT
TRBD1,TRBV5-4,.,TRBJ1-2,CASSLGQGANYGYTF,TGTGCCAGCAGCCTAGGACAGGGGGCAAACTATGGCTACACCTTC
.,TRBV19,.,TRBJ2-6,CASSMPRGNSGANVLTF,TGTGCCAGTAGTATGCCCAGGGGAAACTCTGGGGCCAACGTCCTGACTTTC
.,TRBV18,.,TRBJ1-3,CASSPGTWENTIYF,TGTGCCAGCTCACCCGGGACCTGGGAAAACACCATATATTTT
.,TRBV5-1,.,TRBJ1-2,CASSSGGLGYGYTF,TGCGCCAGCAGCTCGGGAGGTCTCGGCTATGGCTACACCTTC
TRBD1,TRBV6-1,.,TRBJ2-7,CASRPRTGGSYEQYF,TGTGCCAGCAGGCCTCGGACAGGGGGCTCCTACGAGCAGTACTTC
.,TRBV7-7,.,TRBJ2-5,CASSLQGGGETQYF,TGTGCCAGCAGCTTACAGGGGGGAGGAGAGACCCAGTACTTC
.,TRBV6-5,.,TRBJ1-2,CASRRQYGYTF,TGTGCCAGCAGACGGCAGTATGGCTACACCTTC
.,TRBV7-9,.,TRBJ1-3,CASSLSGDSGNTIYF,TGTGCCAGCAGCTTATCAGGTGACTCTGGAAACACCATATATTTT
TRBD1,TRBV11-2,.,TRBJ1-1,CASSLGGPEAFF,TGTGCCAGCAGCCTAGGGGGCCCTGAAGCTTTCTTT
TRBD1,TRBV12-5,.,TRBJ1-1,CASGLVSGGEAFF,TGTGCTAGTGGTTTGGTATCAGGGGGCGAGGCTTTCTTT
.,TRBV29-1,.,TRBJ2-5,CSVEDFGGLRETQYF,TGCAGCGTTGAAGACTTCGGGGGGCTGAGGGAGACCCAGTACTTC
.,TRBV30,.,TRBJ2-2,CAWAAGQKEAGELFF,TGTGCCTGGGCCGCTGGACAGAAAGAGGCCGGGGAGCTGTTTTTT
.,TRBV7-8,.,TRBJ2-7,CASSFFLGGPSYEQYF,TGTGCCAGCAGCTTTTTTCTCGGGGGGCCCTCCTACGAGCAGTACTTC